The rows below give T cell receptor beta chains drawn from one sample of a study of OX40 agonist ivuxolimab in advanced cancers. Sequencing used immunoSEQ multiplex PCR; TCRdb keeps in-frame clones, though not all of them. Altogether tens of thousands of clones are present, roughly 85% being singletons, with the ten largest covering just under 5%. This material consisted of CD4+ or CD8+ T cells sorted from blood, taken in a trial of the OX40 agonist ivuxolimab. The receptor set was obtained from an adult with an advanced solid tumor such as melanoma, head and neck, liver or kidney cancer. The CDR3 runs from the conserved cysteine through the conserved F or W. The D gene is left open where the match is weak. Clone size is stated in some rows and not others, as once, few, many or a class when expanded.

cdr3_nt | cdr3_aa | d_call | j_call | clone_size | v_call
TGTGCCAGCAGTGAAGGTTGGTCACTTAAAAGAAACACTGAAGCTTTCTTT | CASSEGWSLKRNTEAFF | - | TRBJ1-1 | - | TRBV6-1
TGCAGCGCGGTGGGACTAGCGGGAGGGAATGAGCAGTTCTTC | CSAVGLAGGNEQFF | TRBD2 | TRBJ2-1 | - | TRBV29-1
TGTGCCAGCAGCTCCTCCGAACCCGACAGGGTGGCAAGCGGCTACACCTTC | CASSSSEPDRVASGYTF | TRBD1 | TRBJ1-2 | - | TRBV7-9
TGTGCCAGCAGCCCCCTGAGCGGGAACGGGGAGCTGTTTTTT | CASSPLSGNGELFF | TRBD2 | TRBJ2-2 | - | TRBV4-2
TGTGCCAGCATAGCGGAGATAGCCAAAAACATTCAGTACTTC | CASIAEIAKNIQYF | - | TRBJ2-4 | few | TRBV2
TGTGCCAGCAGCTTAAATCTGGGACGGACAGCCTACGAGCAGTACTTC | CASSLNLGRTAYEQYF | - | TRBJ2-7 | - | TRBV7-6
TGTGCCAGTTGCAAAACGGGACAGGGTACGGATGAGCAGTTCTTC | CASCKTGQGTDEQFF | TRBD1 | TRBJ2-1 | - | TRBV11-1
TGTGCCTGGACGTCGAGGGGGAGAAGATACAATGAGCAGTTCTTC | CAWTSRGRRYNEQFF | - | TRBJ2-1 | once | TRBV30
TGTGCCAGCAGTTACATAAAGGGGGCGCGGTACGAGCAGTACTTC | CASSYIKGARYEQYF | TRBD1 | TRBJ2-7 | - | TRBV6-8
TGTGCCAGCAGCTTACAGGGGGGGCGCAATGAGCAGTTCTTC | CASSLQGGRNEQFF | - | TRBJ2-1 | - | TRBV7-2
TGTGCCAGCAGCTTAGCGAAGGGGATGGAGACCCAGTACTTC | CASSLAKGMETQYF | - | TRBJ2-5 | - | TRBV7-6
TGTGCCAGTGGACGAGGCGGATCAATTACCAATTCACCCCTCCACTTT | CASGRGGSITNSPLHF | - | TRBJ1-6 | - | TRBV7-2
TGTGCCAGCTCACCACCGGCCAGTCGGAACACTGAAGCTTTCTTT | CASSPPASRNTEAFF | - | TRBJ1-1 | - | TRBV18
TGTGCCAGCAGCTTAGGCGAATACGAGCAGTACTTC | CASSLGEYEQYF | - | TRBJ2-7 | - | TRBV13
TGTGCCAGCACCGGGACAAGATCTAGCACAGATACGCAGTATTTT | CASTGTRSSTDTQYF | - | TRBJ2-3 | once | TRBV9
TGTGCCAGCAGTTACGGGACTAGCGGAGAATACGAGCAGTACTTC | CASSYGTSGEYEQYF | TRBD2 | TRBJ2-7 | - | TRBV6-5
TGCAGCGTGCAGGGGGCCTCCTACAATGAGCAGTTCTTC | CSVQGASYNEQFF | TRBD1 | TRBJ2-1 | - | TRBV29-1
TGTGCCAGCAAGACAGGGGGAGAGACCCAGTACTTC | CASKTGGETQYF | TRBD1 | TRBJ2-5 | - | TRBV2
TGCGCCAGCAGCCAATCGGCGTTATCCCGGGAAAAACTGTTTTTT | CASSQSALSREKLFF | - | TRBJ1-4 | - | TRBV4-1
TGTGCCACCAGCAGGGCTAGCGCCAACTCCTACGAGCAGTACTTC | CATSRASANSYEQYF | - | TRBJ2-7 | - | TRBV15
TGTGCCAGCAGCTCCTACTCATTAGCGGGAGAAGGGGAGCTGTTTTTT | CASSSYSLAGEGELFF | TRBD2 | TRBJ2-2 | once | TRBV7-2
TGTGCCAGCAGCTTAGGACAGGGGGAGTATTTT | CASSLGQGEYF | TRBD1 | TRBJ2-3 | - | TRBV11-3
TGTGCCAGCAGTGACCCGGGACAGGCGCCCTACGAGCAGTACTTC | CASSDPGQAPYEQYF | TRBD1 | TRBJ2-7 | few | TRBV6-1
TGTGCCAGCAGCCCGCAACAGGGAATTGAAGCTTTCTTT | CASSPQQGIEAFF | - | TRBJ1-1 | - | TRBV7-2
TGTGCCAGCAGCGTAGGAGTGGACAGGGGCTACGAGCAGTACTTC | CASSVGVDRGYEQYF | TRBD1 | TRBJ2-7 | - | TRBV9
TGTGCCTGGAGAGACGGTTATAATTCACCCCTCCACTTT | CAWRDGYNSPLHF | - | TRBJ1-6 | - | TRBV30
TGCGCCAGCAGCCTTACCCCCGGGACTGAGAATGAAAAACTGTTTTTT | CASSLTPGTENEKLFF | - | TRBJ1-4 | - | TRBV4-1
TGTGCCACCCTCGGACATAACGCAGATACGCAGTATTTT | CATLGHNADTQYF | - | TRBJ2-3 | - | TRBV10-3
TGCGCCAGCAGCTTGGGGACAGCTCAAAATGAAAAACTGTTTTTT | CASSLGTAQNEKLFF | - | TRBJ1-4 | - | TRBV5-1
TGTGCCAGCTCAACGACCGGGGAGCTGTTTTTT | CASSTTGELFF | - | TRBJ2-2 | - | TRBV18
TGTGCCAGCAGCCCCCAAGCATTGGACTCCCTGTCCTACGAGCAGTACTTC | CASSPQALDSLSYEQYF | - | TRBJ2-7 | once | TRBV7-9
TGTGCCAGCAGCTTAGCTGGAGAATACAATGAGCAGTTCTTC | CASSLAGEYNEQFF | - | TRBJ2-1 | - | TRBV7-9
TGTGCCTGGAGCGTAGGGGGTCCTCCGGCTTTCTTT | CAWSVGGPPAFF | - | TRBJ1-1 | - | TRBV30
TGCAGCGGAGGGGTGAACACTGAAGCTTTCTTT | CSGGVNTEAFF | - | TRBJ1-1 | - | TRBV20-1
TGCAGCGTTGAAGAGAGTGGGCGGGAGAACGAGTTCTTC | CSVEESGRENEFF | TRBD2 | TRBJ2-1 | once | TRBV29-1
TGTGCTCACCTAGTGGAGGGACAGGGGAACAGTGGCTACACCTTC | CAHLVEGQGNSGYTF | TRBD1 | TRBJ1-2 | - | TRBV30
TGCGCCAGCTCAGCCCCGGAAGGGGGCGCCTATGGCTACACCTTC | CASSAPEGGAYGYTF | TRBD1 | TRBJ1-2 | - | TRBV5-1
TGTGCCAGCAGCCGGCCGGACGGAGGAGCGGGAGAGATCTACGAGCAGTACTTC | CASSRPDGGAGEIYEQYF | TRBD2 | TRBJ2-7 | - | TRBV7-3
TGTGCCAGCAGCAATCCGCAGGGTAATGAGCAGTTCTTC | CASSNPQGNEQFF | - | TRBJ2-1 | - | TRBV11-3